Included here is one T cell receptor beta chain sequence, with context. The conserved phenylalanine or tryptophan is not found at the CDR3 terminus, so this likely reflects a read error. Germline V gene sequence: CDR1 KGHDR, CDR2 SFDVKD. The CDR3 is made up of 16 amino acids. The entry originates in a study of read filtering for tumor transcriptome and immune sequencing. Molecular barcoded adaptors covering alpha/delta and beta/gamma chains were used on roughly 400 ng RNA. Each CDR3 protein gets one entry after TCRdb re-called the reads with MiXCR. The sample includes tens of thousands of distinct CDR3 sequences, approximately 18% seen only once; the top ten take about a tenth.

This TCR was sampled from a donor aged 40 or over with multiple myeloma. Specimen: a population of CD138-negative cells sorted from bone marrow. The chain is built from TRBV24-1 and TRBJ2-1, with D perhaps being TRBD1 or TRBD2 (8 bases each). The chain's CDR3 is CAASDLAGGTGGEQFL. The DNA for the CDR3 is TGTGCCGCCAGTGATTTGGCGGGAGGTACAGGGGGTGAGCAGTTCCTC.